Below are 27 T cell receptor beta chains sequenced from a single sample in a study of OX40 agonist ivuxolimab in advanced cancers. The method was immunoSEQ multiplex PCR; TCRdb's version includes in-frame clones alone and lacks a portion of them. The profile covers around 34,000 clones, with roughly nine tenths appearing a single time and around 33% taken by the ten largest. The specimen was CD4+ or CD8+ T cells sorted from blood, collected in a trial of the OX40 agonist ivuxolimab. Receptor source: an adult with an advanced solid tumor such as melanoma, head and neck, liver or kidney cancer.

The chain has TRBV2 and TRBJ1-5; 7 bases agree with TRBD1. Losses at the gene ends were 8 bases for V and 2 bases for J; bases not matched to a gene: 6. CDR1 and CDR2 from the germline V gene are SNHLY and FYNNEI. This CDR3 has 14 amino acids. The CDR3 nucleotides read TGTGCCAGCTACAGGGGTTTTGGCAATCAGCCCCAGCATTTT. Translation: CASYRGFGNQPQHF.

This chain connects TRBV2 to TRBJ2-5; TRBD2 matches at 12 bases. The CDR3 has 17 residues. Per germline, CDR1 SNHLY and CDR2 FYNNEI. V lost 6 bases and J lost 5; bases outside the gene matches: 13. Written as DNA, the CDR3 is TGTGCCAGCAGAGACCCGGCTAGCGGGAGGGCCTATGAGACCCAGTACTTC. Translation gives CASRDPASGRAYETQYF.

The chain employs TRBV9 and TRBJ1-5; D call uncertain. Germline V gene data show CDR1 as SGDLS and CDR2 as YYNGEE. Trimming shortened V by 0 bases and J by 5 bases, and 9 bases separated the two germline ends. The CDR3 consists of 14 residues. CDR3 region: CASSVAPSDQPQHF. The CDR3 bases are TGTGCCAGCAGCGTAGCTCCCAGTGATCAGCCCCAGCATTTT.

This clone was seen once. The V gene is TRBV6-5, the J gene TRBJ2-1, with TRBD2 matching over 10 bases. CDR1 MNHEY and CDR2 SVGAGI come from the germline V gene. The CDR3 has 14 residues. The junction had 13 bases not matched to a gene; V was cut back by 5 bases and J by 15 bases. CDR3 in amino acids: CASSASGAGGPLFF. Written as DNA, the CDR3 is TGTGCCAGCAGTGCCTCGGGAGCGGGAGGGCCTCTGTTCTTC.

On this clone itself: An end of the junction does not agree with germline; a read error may underlie this. The chain employs TRBV5-4 and TRBJ1-2; TRBD1 aligns across 10 bases. The CDR3 totals 14 residues. CDR1 is SGHNT and CDR2 is YYREEE in the germline V gene (reference sequence). The DNA of the CDR3 is TGTGCCAGCAGCTTGTCTGGGACAGGGGTCCTCGGTGTCTTC. Translated: CASSLSGTGVLGVF.

The V and J genes are TRBV5-1 and TRBJ2-1; D could derive from TRBD1 or TRBD2 (5 bases each). The CDR3 covers 15 residues. Germline loops: CDR1 SGHRS, CDR2 YFSETQ. Trimming took off 1 base at V and 6 bases at J, with 14 bases between the two ends. CDR3 protein: CASSLLGERGNEQFF. The CDR3 DNA is TGCGCCAGCAGCTTGTTGGGGGAACGAGGCAATGAGCAGTTCTTC.

This clone was found a few times. This rearrangement joins TRBV2 to TRBJ1-5; D gene unclear. This CDR3 spans 13 amino acids. Trimming stripped 3 bases from V and 0 bases from J, with 3 bases between. Germline V CDR1 and CDR2: SNHLY, FYNNEI. The CDR3 DNA reads TGTGCCAGCAGTGACAGTAGCAATCAGCCCCAGCATTTT. Translating gives CASSDSSNQPQHF.

The chain joins TRBV9 to TRBJ2-7, with D possibly being TRBD2 (5 bases). The CDR3 loop spans 14 amino acids. Germline V gene sequence: CDR1 SGDLS, CDR2 YYNGEE. Trimming took 0 bases from V and 5 from J, leaving 12 bases between them. The CDR3 sequence is CASSVAGTSDEQYF. The DNA of the CDR3 is TGTGCCAGCAGCGTAGCGGGAACTTCCGACGAGCAGTACTTC.

This chain uses TRBV19 with TRBJ2-3, with a tentative D call TRBD1 (6 bases). The CDR3 has 13 residues. CDR1 and CDR2 from the germline V gene are LNHDA and SQIVND (reference sequence). With 5 bases removed from V and 4 bases from J, the gap between germline ends came to 10 bases. CDR3 loop: CASSFGTPDTQYF. CDR3 nucleotide sequence: TGTGCCAGTAGTTTCGGGACACCAGATACGCAGTATTTT.

There are a few counts of this clone. This chain connects TRBV18 to TRBJ2-7, with 7 bases aligning to TRBD2. The germline V gene encodes CDR1 KGHSH and CDR2 LQKENI. Germline trimming cut 2 bases from V and 6 bases from J; bases unmatched to any gene: 10. There are 15 residues in the CDR3. CDR3 sequence (DNA): TGTGCCAGCTCACCAGAAGATCAGGGAGGGTTCGAGCAGTACTTC. Its translation is CASSPEDQGGFEQYF.

The V and J genes are TRBV5-5 and TRBJ1-2; possible D gene TRBD1, 5 bases. This CDR3 contains 15 residues. Germline V gives CDR1 SGHKS, CDR2 YYEKEE (reference sequence). Trimming stripped 0 bases from V and 0 bases from J, with 9 bases between. CDR3 loop: CASSLVGDPNYGYTF. As DNA, the CDR3 is TGTGCCAGCAGCTTGGTGGGGGATCCTAACTATGGCTACACCTTC.

With respect to this clone: One end of the junction is discordant with germline, which a read error may explain. The rearrangement joins TRBV7-9 to TRBJ2-6; 7 bases align to TRBD1. The CDR3 has 17 amino acids. Germline assignment: CDR1 SEHNR and CDR2 FQNEAQ (reference sequence). This CDR3 is CASTAQGLSFGANVPTF. CDR3 coding DNA: TGTGCCAGCACCGCACAGGGGCTATCCTTTGGGGCCAACGTCCCGACTTTC.

The chain combines TRBV7-9 with TRBJ2-5; D is perhaps TRBD1 (7 bases). In germline, CDR1 is SEHNR, CDR2 FQNEAQ (reference sequence). Trimming cost V 3 bases and J 4 bases, with 18 bases left between them. The CDR3 is made up of 16 amino acids. CDR3 loop: CASSFPSRGDAETQYF. CDR3 nucleotide sequence: TGTGCCAGCAGCTTTCCTTCCAGGGGGGACGCAGAGACCCAGTACTTC.

The rearrangement uses TRBV9 and TRBJ2-7, with D perhaps matching TRBD1 (6 bases). V dropped 0 bases and J dropped 3 bases, with 10 bases sitting between them. This CDR3 comprises 14 residues. In germline, CDR1 is SGDLS, CDR2 YYNGEE. CDR3 region: CASSVEVGGYEQYF. Written as DNA, the CDR3 is TGTGCCAGCAGCGTAGAGGTAGGGGGCTACGAGCAGTACTTC.

The chain couples TRBV7-9 to TRBJ2-1; no clear D. This CDR3 spans 12 amino acids. The germline V and J ends were trimmed by 2 bases and 7 bases, with 6 bases remaining between them. Germline CDR1 reads SEHNR; CDR2 reads FQNEAQ (reference sequence). The CDR3 DNA is TGTGCCAGCAGCTTATTTGGTAATGAGCAGTTCTTC. It specifies CASSLFGNEQFF.

This chain uses TRBV2 with TRBJ2-7; TRBD1 aligns across 11 bases. The CDR3 sequence is 13 residues long. The V gene's germline CDR1 is SNHLY and CDR2 FYNNEI. J lost 6 bases, V lost 8 bases, and 6 bases had no gene match. In DNA, the CDR3 is TGTGCCAGCTCCCAAGGGACAGGGGGCGAGCAGTACTTC. Protein product: CASSQGTGGEQYF. Using reference TRBV2 and TRBJ2-7 for the parts outside the CDR3, the full variable domain is EPEVTQTPSHQVTQMGQEVILRCVPISNHLYFYWYRQILGQKVEFLVSFYNNEISEKSEIFDDQFSVERPDGSNFTLKIRSTKLEDSAMYFCASSQGTGGEQYFGPGTRLTVT.

V gene TRBV27 combines with J gene TRBJ2-3; TRBD2 matches 13 bases. V lost 5 bases and J lost 2; bases outside the gene matches: 4. CDR1 and CDR2 from the germline V gene are MNHEY and SMNVEV (reference sequence). There are 16 residues in the CDR3. The CDR3 loop reads CASSPGLAGPTDTQYF. For the CDR3, the DNA is TGTGCCAGCAGTCCGGGACTAGCGGGGCCCACAGATACGCAGTATTTT.

The chain uses TRBV5-4 and TRBJ2-1, with D perhaps matching TRBD2 (5 bases). The CDR3 runs 14 residues. Germline V gene sequence: CDR1 SGHNT, CDR2 YYREEE (reference sequence). Trimming left V 1 base short and J 8 bases short, with 13 bases between. DNA for the CDR3: TGTGCCAGCAGCTTGTTGAAGCTAGCAGATGAGCAGTTCTTC. As protein: CASSLLKLADEQFF.

CDR3 DNA sequence: TGTGCCAGCAGTTACTTTCAGGACAATGAGCAGTTCTTC. Protein sequence: CASSYFQDNEQFF. The chain has TRBV6-5 and TRBJ2-1; D is unresolved. V lost 1 base and J lost 5, with 6 bases in between. From germline, CDR1 is MNHEY and CDR2 SVGAGI. This CDR3 region has 13 residues.

This clone has only a few counts. The chain employs TRBV30 and TRBJ1-1; D is perhaps TRBD1 (5 bases). Trimming left V 4 bases short and J 4 bases short, with 22 bases between. CDR1 and CDR2 (germline): GTSNPN, SVGIG (reference sequence). CDR3 length: 16 residues. DNA for the CDR3: TGTGCCTGGACCGAACGCGGGGGGTCCGCGAGCACTGAAGCTTTCTTT. It specifies CAWTERGGSASTEAFF.

The rearrangement joins TRBV27 to TRBJ1-1, with a weak D call TRBD1 (6 bases). This CDR3 is 14 amino acids long. Germline CDR1 is MNHEY and CDR2 is SMNVEV (reference sequence). Trimming pared 6 bases from V and 0 bases from J, leaving 11 bases between. Here the CDR3 DNA reads TGTGCCAGCAGCCCAGGGGACCTGAACACTGAAGCTTTCTTT. Translation: CASSPGDLNTEAFF.

There are a few counts of this clone. The chain uses TRBV18 and TRBJ1-2; D gene uncertain. Trimming left V 0 bases short and J 8 bases short, with 19 bases between. CDR3 length: 16 amino acids. In germline, CDR1 is KGHSH, CDR2 LQKENI. The CDR3 loop is CASSPPILTEGEGYTF. The DNA of the CDR3 is TGTGCCAGCTCACCACCAATATTAACAGAGGGAGAGGGCTACACCTTC.

This clone has just a few counts. This chain connects TRBV5-4 to TRBJ2-4; D uncertain. With 4 bases removed from V and 5 bases from J, the gap between germline ends came to 4 bases. Germline V gene sequence: CDR1 SGHNT, CDR2 YYREEE (reference sequence). The CDR3 contains 11 residues. The CDR3 sequence: CASSPENIQYF. The CDR3 coding sequence is TGTGCCAGCAGCCCCGAAAACATTCAGTACTTC. Full variable domain (remainder filled in from reference TRBV5-4 and TRBJ2-4): ETGVTQSPTHLIKTRGQQVTLRCSSQSGHNTVSWYQQALGQGPQFIFQYYREEENGRGNFPPRFSGLQFPNYSSELNVNALELDDSALYLCASSPENIQYFGAGTRLSVL.

This clone is termed large. This chain joins TRBV14 and TRBJ1-1; TRBD1 might be the D (6 bases). V lost 0 bases, J lost 6 bases, and 11 bases lay in between. Germline values: CDR1 SGHDN, CDR2 FVKESK. The CDR3 sequence is 14 residues long. CDR3 in amino acids: CASSQDAGAPEAFF. The DNA of the CDR3 is TGTGCCAGCAGCCAAGATGCAGGGGCGCCTGAAGCTTTCTTT.

The CDR3 nucleotides read TGTGCCAGTCGCACCTACGGAACCCAAGAGACCCAGTACTTC. Protein: CASRTYGTQETQYF. V and J are TRBV19 and TRBJ2-5, with unresolved D. The CDR3 length is 14 residues. Germline-derived CDR1 and CDR2 are LNHDA and SQIVND (reference sequence). The V gene lost 8 bases and the J gene lost 1 base, with 14 bases spanning the gap.

The chain combines TRBV2 with TRBJ1-1; a possible D gene is TRBD1 (6 bases). The CDR3 sequence is 15 residues long. Trimming left V 5 bases short and J 0 bases short, with 13 bases between. Looked up from germline, CDR1 is SNHLY and CDR2 is FYNNEI. Here the CDR3 reads CASSYTGTMNTEAFF. DNA for the CDR3: TGTGCCAGCAGTTATACCGGGACAATGAACACTGAAGCTTTCTTT.

The chain carries TRBV11-2 and TRBJ2-1; 10 bases fit TRBD2. The germline gives CDR1 SGHAT, CDR2 FQNNGV. The CDR3 spans 15 residues. After removal of 3 bases from V and 10 bases from J, the junction contained 9 bases not matched to a gene. CDR3 residues: CASSFVSSGSEEQFF. The CDR3 DNA follows: TGTGCCAGCAGCTTTGTGTCTAGCGGGAGCGAGGAGCAGTTCTTC.